The table lists the clone carrying this TCR beta chain with a few counts. Its antigen remains unidentified. As it was prepared, the TCRbeta library received unique molecular identifiers. TCRdb analysed the PCR reads with MiXCR anew, one entry per CDR3 protein. The repertoire holds some 550,000 distinct CDR3 sequences, with roughly 23% as singletons. CDR1 and CDR2 from the germline V gene are SGHTA and FQGNSA. The CDR3 totals 15 residues. V lost 5 bases to trimming and J lost 0 bases, with 11 bases between them. This entry belongs to a study of T-cell reconstitution after alpha-beta-depleted transplantation in children. General study results and limits: One year after transplant, T-cell counts and diversity came mostly from newly produced T cells. Elevated TCRbeta diversity at day 60 was traced, in some patients, to surviving recipient T cells and thymic progenitors. Where alpha-beta T cells came from about two months after transplant was reportedly several hundred expanded graft clones.

The chain combines TRBV7-2 with TRBJ1-3; tentative D call: TRBD1 (6 bases). The sequence was obtained from a boy under three years old who had a stem cell transplant for acute myeloid leukemia, so the T cells may come from the graft donor. The source was PBMCs, mostly from graft donor cells, collected 360 days after TCRalphabeta/CD19-depleted stem cell transplant. The CDR3: CASSAQGVSGNTIYF. The CDR3 region has the DNA TGTGCCAGCAGCGCACAGGGCGTCTCTGGAAACACCATATATTTT.